This T cell receptor beta chain derives from a study of blood T cell repertoires in COVID-19. Study-level background: From the United States, Italy and Spain came samples of acute and convalescent COVID-19.

The junction had 6 bases not matched to a gene; V was cut back by 4 bases and J by 4 bases. The CDR3 contains 14 residues. Germline V gene sequence: CDR1 SGHRS, CDR2 YFSETQ. Source study methods: Amplified reference gene primers provided the basis for estimating nucleated cell counts. Method: immunoSEQ multiplex PCR; TCRdb's copy keeps in-frame clones and lacks some. V and J calls and clone size are given by that table; D and trimming were obtained from the DNA. The sample has 110,000 or so clones, 81% seen once. The receptor was derived from a man between 45 and 60 years old with acute or convalescent COVID-19. The V and J genes are TRBV5-1 and TRBJ2-3; 7 bases match TRBD1. The sequencing sample was made of peripheral blood. The CDR3 reads CASSVTGNSDTQYF. The CDR3 DNA reads as TGCGCCAGCAGCGTGACAGGGAATTCAGATACGCAGTATTTT.